This TCR beta chain was recovered during a study of blood T cell repertoires in COVID-19. As for the study in general: Acute-phase and convalescent COVID-19 samples originated in the United States, Italy and Spain. PBMCs, B-cell-depleted T cells, or T cells were the source of the cDNA or gDNA that made up the material.

In the original workflow: Using reference gene primer amplification, nucleated cell counts were estimated. Assay used: immunoSEQ multiplex PCR; TCRdb lists only in-frame clones, some missing. Clone size and the V and J calls come from that table; the DNA yielded D and trimming. This sample has some 74,000 clones; 70% to 80% occur once, and the top ten carry roughly 12%. The germline gives CDR1 MNHEY, CDR2 SVGEGT. The CDR3 spans 15 residues. Trimming pared 2 bases from V and 0 bases from J, leaving 10 bases between. The sequence derives from a human donor in a cohort sampled during active COVID-19. The chain links TRBV6-2 or TRBV6-3 to TRBJ1-1, with D unresolved. Sequences were obtained from peripheral blood. CDR3 sequence: CASSYMGRMNTEAFF. In nucleotides, the CDR3 is TGTGCCAGCAGTTACATGGGCAGAATGAACACTGAAGCTTTCTTT.